This T cell receptor beta chain was found in a study of control samples from healthy donors and cancer patients. Clones were read by immunoSEQ multiplex PCR, and TCRdb kept only the in-frame ones, dropping some. In the table there are roughly 130,000 clones, 85% to 95% of which are singletons. The length of the CDR3 is 12 residues. V lost 3 bases, J lost 3 bases, and 8 bases lay in between. CDR1 is DFQATT, CDR2 SNEGSKA, per germline (reference sequence). The clonotype comes from a man aged 18 to 29 in good health. The V and J genes are TRBV20-1 and TRBJ1-2, with D unresolved. Sequenced: blood. CDR3 protein: CSASKGDYGYTF. The CDR3, as DNA: TGCAGTGCTAGTAAGGGTGACTATGGCTACACCTTC.